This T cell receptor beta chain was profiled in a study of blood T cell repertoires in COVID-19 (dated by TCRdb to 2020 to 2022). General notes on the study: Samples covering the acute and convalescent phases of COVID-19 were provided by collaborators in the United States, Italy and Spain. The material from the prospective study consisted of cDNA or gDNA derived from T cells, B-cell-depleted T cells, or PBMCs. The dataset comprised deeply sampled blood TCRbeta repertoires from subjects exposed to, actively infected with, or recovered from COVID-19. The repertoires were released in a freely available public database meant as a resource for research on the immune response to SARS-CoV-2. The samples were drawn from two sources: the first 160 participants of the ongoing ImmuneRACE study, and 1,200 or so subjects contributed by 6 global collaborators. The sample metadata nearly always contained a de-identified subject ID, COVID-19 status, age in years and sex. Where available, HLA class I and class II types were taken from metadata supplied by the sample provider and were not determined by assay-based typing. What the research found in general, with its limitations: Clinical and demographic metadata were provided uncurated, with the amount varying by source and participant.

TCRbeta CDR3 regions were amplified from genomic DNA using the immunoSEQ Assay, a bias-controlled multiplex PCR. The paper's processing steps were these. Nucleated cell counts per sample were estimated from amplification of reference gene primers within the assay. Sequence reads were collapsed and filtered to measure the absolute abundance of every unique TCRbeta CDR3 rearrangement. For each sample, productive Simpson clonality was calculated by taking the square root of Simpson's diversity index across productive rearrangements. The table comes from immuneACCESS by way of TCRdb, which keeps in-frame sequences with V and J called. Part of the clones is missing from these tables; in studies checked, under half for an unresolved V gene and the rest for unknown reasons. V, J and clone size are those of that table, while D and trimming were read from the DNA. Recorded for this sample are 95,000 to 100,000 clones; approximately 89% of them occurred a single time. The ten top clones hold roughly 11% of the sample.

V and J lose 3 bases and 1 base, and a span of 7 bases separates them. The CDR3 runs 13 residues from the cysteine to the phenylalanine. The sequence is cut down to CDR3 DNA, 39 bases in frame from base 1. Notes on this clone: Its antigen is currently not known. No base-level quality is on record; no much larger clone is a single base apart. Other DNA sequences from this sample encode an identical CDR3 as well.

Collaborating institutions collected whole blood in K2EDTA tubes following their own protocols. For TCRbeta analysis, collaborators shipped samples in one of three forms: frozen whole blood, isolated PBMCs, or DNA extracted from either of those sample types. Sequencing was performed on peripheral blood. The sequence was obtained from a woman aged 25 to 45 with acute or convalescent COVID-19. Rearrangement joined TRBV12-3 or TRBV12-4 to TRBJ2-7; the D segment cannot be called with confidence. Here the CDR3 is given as CASSLGSSYEQYF. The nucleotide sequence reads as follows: TGTGCCAGCAGTTTGGGCAGTTCCTACGAGCAGTACTTC.